Presented here are 21 T cell receptor beta chains from one specimen sequenced in a study of brain metastases from non-small cell lung cancer. Data came from immunoSEQ multiplex PCR; TCRdb stores just in-frame clones and leaves some out. Of about 2,500 clones listed, about 85% are singletons. Sequences were obtained from primary lung tumor tissue. Receptors were obtained from a donor at least 40 years old with non-small cell lung cancer.

The chain uses TRBV30 and TRBJ2-7; unclear D gene. Germline CDR1 and CDR2: GTSNPN and SVGIG (reference sequence). This CDR3 contains 14 residues. V was pared by 1 base and J by 2 bases, with 12 bases between. CDR3: CAWSGLALPYEQYF. In nucleotides, the CDR3 is TGTGCCTGGAGTGGTTTGGCTCTTCCCTACGAGCAGTACTTC.

This chain uses TRBV4-3 with TRBJ1-5, with unresolved D. The CDR3 consists of 15 residues. CDR1 is LGHNA, CDR2 YSLEER, per germline. Trimming removed 1 base from V and 3 bases from J, with 10 bases in between. The CDR3 DNA is TGCGCCAGCAGCCAAGGATGGCAGGCCAATCAGCCCCAGCATTTT. Its translation is CASSQGWQANQPQHF.

Of note for this clone: Germline is not matched at one junction end, which may reflect a read error. The rearrangement joins TRBV6-5 to TRBJ1-3, with no clear D. CDR3 length: 16 amino acids. CDR1 is MNHEY, CDR2 SVGAGI, per germline. The CDR3 region is CASSYSLGGTGNTIYF. The CDR3 region has the DNA TGTGCCAGCAGTTACTCGTTGGGAGGTACTGGAAATACCATATATTTT.

The chain has TRBV10-2 and TRBJ1-1, with a weak D call TRBD1 (5 bases). Trimming removed 3 bases from V and 1 base from J, with 12 bases in between. The CDR3 has 15 amino acids. CDR1 is WSHSY, CDR2 SAAADI, per germline. Here the CDR3 reads CASSDLGGRNTEAFF. The DNA for the CDR3 is TGCGCCAGCAGTGATTTGGGGGGTCGGAACACTGAAGCTTTCTTT.

The chain uses TRBV7-9 and TRBJ2-2; 7 positions match TRBD1. The V segment lost 2 bases and the J segment 4 bases; nucleotides outside the gene matches: 1. There are 14 residues in the CDR3. Germline assignment: CDR1 SEHNR and CDR2 FQNEAQ (reference sequence). In nucleotides, the CDR3 is TGTGCCAGCAGCTTACCAGGGGGCACCGGGGAGCTGTTTTTT. It codes for CASSLPGGTGELFF.

The chain couples TRBV27 to TRBJ2-7; D possibly corresponds to TRBD1 (5 bases). V lost 2 bases and J 0 bases, leaving 14 bases between the germline ends. The germline gives CDR1 MNHEY, CDR2 SMNVEV (reference sequence). The CDR3 runs to 16 residues. CDR3 protein: CASSLETGASSYEQYF. The CDR3 DNA reads as TGTGCCAGCAGTTTAGAAACAGGCGCGAGCTCCTACGAGCAGTACTTC.

The chain combines TRBV7-8 with TRBJ2-7; 8 bases are shared with TRBD1. The CDR3 contains 15 residues. The germline V gene encodes CDR1 SGHVS and CDR2 FQNEAQ. With V trimmed by 6 bases and J by 7 bases, 14 bases remained unmatched. The CDR3 nucleotides are TGTGCCAGCAGTTTTGGGACAGGCCAGTTAGAGGAGCAGTACTTC. As protein: CASSFGTGQLEEQYF.

The gene calls are TRBV18 and TRBJ2-5; D remains unclear. Germline CDR1 KGHSH, CDR2 LQKENI. The V end lost 0 bases, the J end lost 5 bases, and 7 bases lay between the germline ends. The CDR3 is made up of 13 amino acids. The chain's CDR3 is CASSPPFRETQYF. CDR3 nucleotides: TGTGCCAGCTCACCACCGTTCCGGGAGACCCAGTACTTC.

Worth noting for this clone: Distinct nucleotide sequences in the sample also encode this CDR3. The rearrangement links TRBV2 to TRBJ1-4; D ambiguous. The ends were cut back, 2 bases at V and 0 bases at J, with 7 bases in the middle. The germline gives CDR1 SNHLY, CDR2 FYNNEI. The CDR3 contains 15 residues. CDR3 loop: CASSETAATNEKLFF. CDR3 nucleotide sequence: TGTGCCAGCAGTGAAACAGCTGCAACTAATGAAAAACTGTTTTTT.

This chain connects TRBV10-3 to TRBJ1-4; possibly TRBD1 for D (5 bases). Germline V gives CDR1 ENHRY, CDR2 SYGVKD. The CDR3 loop spans 13 amino acids. V was trimmed by 7 bases and J by 4 bases, leaving 10 bases between them. CDR3 coding DNA: TGTGCCATCAATGGGGGTGATAATGAAAAACTGTTTTTT. Translated: CAINGGDNEKLFF.

Concerning this clone: This same CDR3 is encoded by further DNA sequences in the sample. The CDR3 bases are TGTGCCAGCAGCTCCGGTGCCGGGGGGATCATGGGAAATACGCAGTATTTT. Translating it yields CASSSGAGGIMGNTQYF. This chain connects TRBV7-9 to TRBJ2-3; 7 bases agree with TRBD2. There are 17 residues in the CDR3. J lost 7 bases, V lost 4 bases, and 17 bases had no gene match. The germline CDR1 and CDR2 sequences are SEHNR and FQNEAQ (reference sequence).

This rearrangement joins TRBV6-1 to TRBJ1-6; perhaps TRBD1 as D (6 bases). CDR1 MNHNS and CDR2 SASEGT come from the germline V gene. V was clipped by 2 bases and J by 10 bases, with 12 bases between them. The CDR3 covers 14 residues. CDR3 loop: CASSETGSPSPLHF. The CDR3 DNA reads as TGTGCCAGCAGTGAAACAGGGAGCCCCTCACCCCTCCACTTT.

This chain links TRBV10-1 with TRBJ2-1, with D tentatively TRBD1 (5 bases). The germline V gene encodes CDR1 WNHNN and CDR2 SYGVQD (reference sequence). The CDR3 loop spans 13 amino acids. The ends were cut back, 6 bases at V and 5 bases at J, with 11 bases in the middle. The CDR3 is CASSPDINNEQFF. CDR3 DNA sequence: TGCGCCAGCAGCCCGGACATTAACAATGAGCAGTTCTTC.

The CDR3, as DNA: TGTGCCAGTAGTATACCCGGGACAAACACTGAAGCTTTCTTT. It specifies CASSIPGTNTEAFF. V and J are TRBV19 and TRBJ1-1; the D gene is possibly TRBD1 (6 bases). Germline CDR1 and CDR2: LNHDA and SQIVND (reference sequence). The CDR3 has 14 residues. V gave up 2 bases and J gave up 2 bases, with 9 bases separating them.

V usage is TRBV3-1 (or the pseudogene TRBV3-2) and J usage is TRBJ1-2, with unresolved D. The V end was cut by 8 bases, the J end by 5 bases, with 18 bases between. The germline V gene encodes CDR1 LGHDT and CDR2 YNNKEL (reference sequence). CDR3 length: 14 amino acids. CDR3 sequence: CASLGPTSGYGYTF. In DNA, the CDR3 is TGTGCCAGCCTTGGCCCCACCAGCGGTTATGGCTACACCTTC.

The V call is TRBV3-1 (or the pseudogene TRBV3-2), the J call TRBJ1-1; D call uncertain. V lost 2 bases and J lost 7, with 8 bases in between. Germline assignment: CDR1 LGHDT and CDR2 YNNKEL (reference sequence). The CDR3 sequence is 12 residues long. The CDR3, as DNA: TGTGCCAGCAGCCAATGGGAGGTTGAAGCTTTCTTT. This encodes CASSQWEVEAFF.

The rearrangement joins TRBV2 to TRBJ2-5; unclear D gene. This CDR3 has 14 amino acids. The germline V gene has CDR1 SNHLY and CDR2 FYNNEI. V lost 2 bases, J lost 0 bases, and 7 bases lay in between. In DNA form, the CDR3 reads TGTGCCAGCAGTGAACGGCGGTACCAAGAGACCCAGTACTTC. Its protein product is CASSERRYQETQYF. Supplemented by reference TRBV2 and TRBJ2-5, the full variable domain reads EPEVTQTPSHQVTQMGQEVILRCVPISNHLYFYWYRQILGQKVEFLVSFYNNEISEKSEIFDDQFSVERPDGSNFTLKIRSTKLEDSAMYFCASSERRYQETQYFGPGTRLLVL.

Concerning this clone itself: The junction departs from germline at one end; a sequencing error may be responsible. The chain uses TRBV28 and TRBJ1-2; D is possibly TRBD1 (6 bases). CDR3 size: 13 residues. In germline, CDR1 is MDHEN, CDR2 SYDVKM. In DNA form, the CDR3 reads TGTGTCAGCAGCCAGCCAGGGGATTATGGCTACACCTTC. Its translation is CVSSQPGDYGYTF.

The chain employs TRBV6-5 and TRBJ1-1, with D perhaps TRBD1 (5 bases). Trimming left V 6 bases short and J 10 bases short, with 21 bases between. The V gene's germline CDR1 is MNHEY and CDR2 SVGAGI. This CDR3 is 14 amino acids long. Here the CDR3 DNA reads TGTGCCAGCAGCCGAATAGGGACCCCCTCGGGAGCTTTCTTT. Residues: CASSRIGTPSGAFF.

The chain's CDR3 is CASSYGTNQPQHF. The CDR3 coding sequence is TGTGCCAGCAGTTACGGAACCAATCAGCCCCAGCATTTT. The chain has TRBV6-5 and TRBJ1-5; D is unclear. The CDR3 has 13 amino acids. The V gene lost 2 bases and the J gene lost 3 bases, with 5 bases spanning the gap. Germline V gene sequence: CDR1 MNHEY, CDR2 SVGAGI.

For this clone: A junction boundary mismatches the germline segment, possibly from a read error. J is TRBJ1-3 and V is TRBV5-4; D is ambiguous. Germline V lookup: CDR1 SGHNT, CDR2 YYREEE (reference sequence). The length of the CDR3 is 15 residues. The CDR3 region is CASNLPPGSGNTIYF. The CDR3 coding sequence is TGTGCCAGCAACTTGCCACCGGGGTCTGGAAACACCATATATTTT.